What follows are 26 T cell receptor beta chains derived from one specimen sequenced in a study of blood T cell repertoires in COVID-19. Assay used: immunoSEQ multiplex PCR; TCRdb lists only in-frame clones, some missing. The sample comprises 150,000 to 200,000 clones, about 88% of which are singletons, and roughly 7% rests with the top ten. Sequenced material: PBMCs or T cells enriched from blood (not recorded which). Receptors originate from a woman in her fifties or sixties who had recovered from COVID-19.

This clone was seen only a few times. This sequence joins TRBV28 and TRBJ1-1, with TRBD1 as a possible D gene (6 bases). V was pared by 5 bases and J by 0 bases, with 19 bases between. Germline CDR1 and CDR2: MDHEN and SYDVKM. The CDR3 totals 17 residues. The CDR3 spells CASSTQGTGYMNTEAFF. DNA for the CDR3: TGTGCCAGCAGTACACAGGGAACGGGGTATATGAACACTGAAGCTTTCTTT.

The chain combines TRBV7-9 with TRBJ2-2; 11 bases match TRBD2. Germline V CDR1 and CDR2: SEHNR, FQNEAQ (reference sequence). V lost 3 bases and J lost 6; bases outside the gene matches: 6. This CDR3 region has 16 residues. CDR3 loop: CASSFTSGRKAGELFF. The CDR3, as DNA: TGTGCCAGCAGCTTTACTAGCGGGAGAAAGGCCGGGGAGCTGTTTTTT.

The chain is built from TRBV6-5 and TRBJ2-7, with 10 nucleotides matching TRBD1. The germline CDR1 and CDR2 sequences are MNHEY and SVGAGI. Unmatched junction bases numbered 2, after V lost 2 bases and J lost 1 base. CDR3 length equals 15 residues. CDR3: CASSYRDRGSYEQYF. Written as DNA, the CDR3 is TGTGCCAGCAGTTACCGGGACAGGGGATCCTACGAGCAGTACTTC.

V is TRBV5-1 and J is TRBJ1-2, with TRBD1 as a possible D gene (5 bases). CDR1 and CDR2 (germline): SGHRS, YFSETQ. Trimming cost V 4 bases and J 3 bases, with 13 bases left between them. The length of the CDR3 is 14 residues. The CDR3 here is CASSAGGGDYGYTF. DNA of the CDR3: TGCGCCAGCAGCGCTGGGGGGGGAGACTATGGCTACACCTTC.

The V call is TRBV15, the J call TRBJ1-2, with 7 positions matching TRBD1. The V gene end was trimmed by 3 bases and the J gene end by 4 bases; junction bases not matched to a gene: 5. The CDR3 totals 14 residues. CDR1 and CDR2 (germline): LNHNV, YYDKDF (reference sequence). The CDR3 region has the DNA TGTGCCACCAGCAGGGCCGGGACAGTCTATGGCTACACCTTC. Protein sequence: CATSRAGTVYGYTF.

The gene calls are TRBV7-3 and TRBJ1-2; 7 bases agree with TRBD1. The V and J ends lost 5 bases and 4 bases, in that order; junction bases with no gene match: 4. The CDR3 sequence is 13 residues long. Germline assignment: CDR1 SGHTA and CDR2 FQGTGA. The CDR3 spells CASSRGGVYGYTF. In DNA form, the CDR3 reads TGTGCCAGCAGCCGAGGGGGCGTCTATGGCTACACCTTC.

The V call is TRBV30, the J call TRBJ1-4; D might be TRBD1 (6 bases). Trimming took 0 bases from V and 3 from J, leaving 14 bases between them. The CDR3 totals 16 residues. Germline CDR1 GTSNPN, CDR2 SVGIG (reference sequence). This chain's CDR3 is CAWSVGGARANEKLFF. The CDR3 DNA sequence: TGTGCCTGGAGTGTGGGGGGGGCAAGGGCTAATGAAAAACTGTTTTTT.

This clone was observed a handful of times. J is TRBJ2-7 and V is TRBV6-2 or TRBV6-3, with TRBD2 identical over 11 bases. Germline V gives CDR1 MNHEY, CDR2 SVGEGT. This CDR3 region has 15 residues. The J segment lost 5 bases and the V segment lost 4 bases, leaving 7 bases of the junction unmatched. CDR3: CASSWNSLAGDEQYF. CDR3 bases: TGTGCCAGCAGTTGGAACTCACTAGCGGGAGACGAGCAGTACTTC.

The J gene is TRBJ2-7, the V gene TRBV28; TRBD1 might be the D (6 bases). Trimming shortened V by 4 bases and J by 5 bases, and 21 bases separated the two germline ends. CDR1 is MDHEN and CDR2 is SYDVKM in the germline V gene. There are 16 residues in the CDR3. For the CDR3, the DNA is TGTGCCAGCAGTTACGGGGAATTCACAGGGCTCGACGAGCAGTACTTC. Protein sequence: CASSYGEFTGLDEQYF. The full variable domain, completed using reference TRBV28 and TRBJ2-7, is DVKVTQSSRYLVKRTGEKVFLECVQDMDHENMFWYRQDPGLGLRLIYFSYDVKMKEKGDIPEGYSVSREKKERFSLILESASTNQTSMYLCASSYGEFTGLDEQYFGPGTRLTVT.

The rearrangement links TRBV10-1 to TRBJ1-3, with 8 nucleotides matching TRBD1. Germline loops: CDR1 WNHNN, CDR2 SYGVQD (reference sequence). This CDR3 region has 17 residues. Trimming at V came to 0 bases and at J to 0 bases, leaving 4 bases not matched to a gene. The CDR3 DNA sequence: TGCGCCAGCAGTGAGTCCGGGACAGGAAACTCTGGAAACACCATATATTTT. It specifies CASSESGTGNSGNTIYF.

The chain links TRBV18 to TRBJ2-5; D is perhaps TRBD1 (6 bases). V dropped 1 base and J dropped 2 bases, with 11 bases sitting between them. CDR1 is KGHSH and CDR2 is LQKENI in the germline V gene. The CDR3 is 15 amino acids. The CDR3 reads CASSPRWGQQETQYF. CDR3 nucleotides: TGTGCCAGCTCACCACGGTGGGGACAACAAGAGACCCAGTACTTC.

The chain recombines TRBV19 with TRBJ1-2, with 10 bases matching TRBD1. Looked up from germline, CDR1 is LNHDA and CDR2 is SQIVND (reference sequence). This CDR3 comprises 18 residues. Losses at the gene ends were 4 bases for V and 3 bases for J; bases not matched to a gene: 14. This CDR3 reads CASSKLGGQGYFDYGYTF. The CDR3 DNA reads TGTGCCAGTAGTAAGTTGGGGGGACAGGGGTATTTCGACTATGGCTACACCTTC.

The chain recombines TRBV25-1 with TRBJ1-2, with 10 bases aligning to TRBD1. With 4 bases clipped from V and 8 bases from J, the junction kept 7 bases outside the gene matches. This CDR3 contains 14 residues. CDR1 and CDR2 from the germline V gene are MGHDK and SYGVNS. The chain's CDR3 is CASSGPRDRGGYTF. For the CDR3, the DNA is TGTGCCAGCAGTGGACCCCGGGACAGGGGCGGCTACACCTTC.

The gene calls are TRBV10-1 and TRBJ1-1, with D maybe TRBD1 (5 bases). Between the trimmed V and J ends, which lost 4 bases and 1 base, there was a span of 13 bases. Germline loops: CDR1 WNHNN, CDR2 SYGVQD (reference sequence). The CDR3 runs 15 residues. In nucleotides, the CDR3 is TGCGCCAGCAGTGGACACCGACAGAAGAACACTGAAGCTTTCTTT. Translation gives CASSGHRQKNTEAFF.

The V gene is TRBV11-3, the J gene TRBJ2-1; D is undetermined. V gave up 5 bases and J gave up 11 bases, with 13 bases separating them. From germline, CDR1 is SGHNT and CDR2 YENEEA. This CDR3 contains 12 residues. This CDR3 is CASSQAPAQQFF. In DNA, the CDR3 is TGTGCCAGCAGCCAGGCCCCCGCTCAGCAGTTCTTC.

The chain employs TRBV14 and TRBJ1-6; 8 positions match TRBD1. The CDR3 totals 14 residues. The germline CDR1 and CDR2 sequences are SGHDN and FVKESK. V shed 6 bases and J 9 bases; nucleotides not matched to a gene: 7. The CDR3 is CASRFQGAGSPLHF. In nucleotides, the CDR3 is TGTGCCAGCAGATTCCAGGGGGCCGGTTCACCCCTCCACTTT.

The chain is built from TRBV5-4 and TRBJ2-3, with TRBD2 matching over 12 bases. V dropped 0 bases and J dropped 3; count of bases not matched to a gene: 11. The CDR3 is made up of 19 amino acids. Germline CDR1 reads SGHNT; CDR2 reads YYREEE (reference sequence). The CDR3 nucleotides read TGTGCCAGCAGCTTGGTAGAGACTAGCGGGAGACCGGGGACAGATACGCAGTATTTT. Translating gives CASSLVETSGRPGTDTQYF.

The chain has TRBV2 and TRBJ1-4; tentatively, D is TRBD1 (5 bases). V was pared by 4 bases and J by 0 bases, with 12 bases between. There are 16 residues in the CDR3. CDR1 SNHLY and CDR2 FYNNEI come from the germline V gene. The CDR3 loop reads CASSGLGVTTNEKLFF. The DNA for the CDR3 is TGTGCCAGCAGTGGTTTAGGGGTTACAACTAATGAAAAACTGTTTTTT. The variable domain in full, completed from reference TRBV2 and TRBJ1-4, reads EPEVTQTPSHQVTQMGQEVILRCVPISNHLYFYWYRQILGQKVEFLVSFYNNEISEKSEIFDDQFSVERPDGSNFTLKIRSTKLEDSAMYFCASSGLGVTTNEKLFFGSGTQLSVL.

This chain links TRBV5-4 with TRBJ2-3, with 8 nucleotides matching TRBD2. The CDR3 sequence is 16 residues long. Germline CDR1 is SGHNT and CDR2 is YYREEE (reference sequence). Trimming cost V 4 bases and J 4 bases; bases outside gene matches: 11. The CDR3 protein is CASSPLAGRMADTQYF. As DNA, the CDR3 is TGTGCCAGCAGCCCCTTAGCGGGGAGGATGGCAGATACGCAGTATTTT.

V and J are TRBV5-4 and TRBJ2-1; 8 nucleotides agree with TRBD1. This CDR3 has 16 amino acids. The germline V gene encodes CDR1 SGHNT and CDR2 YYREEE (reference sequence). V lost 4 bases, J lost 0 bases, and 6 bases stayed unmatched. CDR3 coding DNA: TGTGCCAGCAGCGCCCGACAGGGGAGCTCCTACAATGAGCAGTTCTTC. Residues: CASSARQGSSYNEQFF.

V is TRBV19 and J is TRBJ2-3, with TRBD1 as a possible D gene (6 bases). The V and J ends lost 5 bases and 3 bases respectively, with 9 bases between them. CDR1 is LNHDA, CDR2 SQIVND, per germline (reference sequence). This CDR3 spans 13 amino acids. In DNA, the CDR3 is TGTGCCAGTAGTGTCACAGGGACAGATACGCAGTATTTT. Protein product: CASSVTGTDTQYF.

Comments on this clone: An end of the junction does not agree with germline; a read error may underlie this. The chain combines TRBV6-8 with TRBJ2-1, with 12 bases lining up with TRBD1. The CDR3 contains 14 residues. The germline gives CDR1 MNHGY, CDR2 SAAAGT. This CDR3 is CASSDSGQGAEQFF. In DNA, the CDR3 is TGTGCCAGCAGTGACTCGGGACAGGGGGCTGAGCAGTTCTTC.

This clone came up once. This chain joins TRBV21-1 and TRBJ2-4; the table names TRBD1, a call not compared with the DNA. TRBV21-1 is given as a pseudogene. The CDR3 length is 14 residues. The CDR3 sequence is CASSYRQGAVIQYF. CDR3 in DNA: TGTGCCAGCAGCTACAGACAGGGGGCTGTCATTCAGTACTTC.

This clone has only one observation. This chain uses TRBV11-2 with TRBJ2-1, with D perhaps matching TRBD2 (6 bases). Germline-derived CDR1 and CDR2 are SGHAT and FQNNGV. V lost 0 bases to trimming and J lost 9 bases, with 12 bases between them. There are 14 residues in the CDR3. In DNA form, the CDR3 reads TGTGCCAGCAGCTTAGATCGGGGGTTGGGTGAGCAGTTCTTC. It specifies CASSLDRGLGEQFF.

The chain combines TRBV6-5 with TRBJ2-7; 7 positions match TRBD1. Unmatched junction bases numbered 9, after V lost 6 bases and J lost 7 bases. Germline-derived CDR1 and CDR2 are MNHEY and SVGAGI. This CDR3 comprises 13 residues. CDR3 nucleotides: TGTGCCAGCAGAGACAGGGTAGTAGGGGAGCAGTACTTC. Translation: CASRDRVVGEQYF.

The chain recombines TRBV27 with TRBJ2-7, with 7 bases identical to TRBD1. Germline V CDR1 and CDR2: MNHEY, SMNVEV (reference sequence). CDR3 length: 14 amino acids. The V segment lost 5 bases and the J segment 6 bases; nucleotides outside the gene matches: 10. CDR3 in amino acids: CASSATFNRGEQYF. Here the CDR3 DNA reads TGTGCCAGCAGTGCAACCTTTAACAGGGGCGAGCAGTACTTC.